This note documents a single T cell receptor (beta chain) sequence. Its antigen is unknown. The sample belongs to a study of T-cell memory formation after mild COVID-19. Study information: For the most part, TCR clusters were specific to one donor. Regarding the study as a whole: Contracting clones from day 15 to 85 had balanced CD4/CD8; later expanders favoured CD4+.

Barcoded TCR alpha and TCR beta cDNA libraries with UMIs came from 5'RACE using constant-segment primers. TCRdb processed the 5' RACE reads anew with MiXCR; each CDR3 protein has one entry. The sample has some 120,000 distinct CDR3 sequences, approximately 15% seen once; the top ten hold approximately 4.7%. CDR3 length: 17 residues. Germline values: CDR1 KGHDR, CDR2 SFDVKD. V was trimmed by 0 bases and J by 4 bases, leaving 14 bases between them. Sequenced: PBMCs or a T cell subset sorted from them (not recorded which). The V gene is TRBV24-1, the J gene TRBJ2-2, with a weak D call TRBD1 (5 bases). The TCR comes from a young man who had mild COVID-19 (a few samples of this study predate the infection). Cell type and time point are not known. This chain's CDR3 is CATSDLNGRAPTGELFF. CDR3 DNA sequence: TGTGCCACCAGTGATTTGAACGGCAGGGCGCCCACCGGGGAGCTGTTTTTT.